Each of the 6 T cell receptor beta chains below was sequenced from the same sample in a study of cytomegalovirus exposure and HLA in healthy donors. Vbeta (60) and Jbeta (13) primers were used in the PCR. Data came from immunoSEQ multiplex PCR; TCRdb stores just in-frame clones and leaves some out. Of about 150,000 clones in the sample, about 71% are singletons; the top ten hold about 2.2%. The sample comprised PBMCs. The receptor set was obtained from a woman aged 60-75 years in good health and CMV-seropositive.

The rearrangement links TRBV6-4 to TRBJ2-1, with 9 positions matching TRBD1. After removal of 3 bases from V and 2 bases from J, the junction contained 2 bases not matched to a gene. The V gene's germline CDR1 is MRHNA and CDR2 SNTAGT. This CDR3 spans 15 amino acids. Written as DNA, the CDR3 is TGTGCCAGCAGTGAAGGACAGGGGACCTACAATGAGCAGTTCTTC. Its protein product is CASSEGQGTYNEQFF.

The chain has TRBV5-1 and TRBJ2-1; 9 nucleotides match TRBD2. J was trimmed by 5 bases and V by 0 bases; bases with no gene match: 6. This CDR3 contains 16 residues. CDR1 SGHRS and CDR2 YFSETQ come from the germline V gene. The CDR3, as DNA: TGCGCCAGCAGCTTGGCACCACTAGCGGGTAACAATGAGCAGTTCTTC. Residues: CASSLAPLAGNNEQFF. Filled out from reference TRBV5-1 and TRBJ2-1, the complete variable domain reads KAGVTQTPRYLIKTRGQQVTLSCSPISGHRSVSWYQQTPGQGLQFLFEYFSETQRNKGNFPGRFSGRQFSNSRSEMNVSTLELGDSALYLCASSLAPLAGNNEQFFGPGTRLTVL.

In this sample, this clone turned up a few times. This chain connects TRBV5-1 to TRBJ2-7; D ambiguous. V was cut by 1 base and J by 3 bases, with 8 bases left in between. Germline CDR1 reads SGHRS; CDR2 reads YFSETQ. The CDR3 sequence is 13 residues long. CDR3 coding DNA: TGCGCCAGCAGCTTGATGGCAGACTACGAGCAGTACTTC. Its translation is CASSLMADYEQYF.

The gene calls are TRBV19 and TRBJ2-7; 7 bases align to TRBD1. Per germline, CDR1 LNHDA and CDR2 SQIVND (reference sequence). V lost 6 bases and J lost 3; bases outside the gene matches: 5. This CDR3 is built from 13 residues. CDR3 nucleotides: TGTGCCAGTAGCGCGTCAGGGGGCTACGAGCAGTACTTC. This sequence encodes CASSASGGYEQYF.

The gene calls are TRBV28 and TRBJ2-7; 10 nucleotides line up with TRBD2. Unmatched junction bases numbered 8, after V lost 4 bases and J lost 5 bases. The CDR3 is 15 residues long. Germline V lookup: CDR1 MDHEN, CDR2 SYDVKM. The CDR3 nucleotides are TGTGCCAGCAGTTCCTCGGCTAGCGGGAGTAACGAGCAGTACTTC. It is translated as CASSSSASGSNEQYF.

The V and J genes are TRBV4-2 and TRBJ1-1; 12 nucleotides match TRBD1. CDR1 is LGHNA, CDR2 YNFKEQ, per germline. The CDR3 spans 17 residues. Unmatched junction bases numbered 7, after V lost 5 bases and J lost 0 bases. CDR3 bases: TGTGCCAGCAGCTTGGGACAGGGGGCATCGATGAACACTGAAGCTTTCTTT. This translates into CASSLGQGASMNTEAFF.